The text below deals with one T cell receptor (beta chain). Antigen: not known. Generated by immunoSEQ multiplex PCR, the TCRdb table keeps only in-frame clones and is missing some. The sample consists of approximately 100,000 clones, approximately 90% of them appearing once. Deletions cut 7 bases from V and 1 base from J, with 2 bases between. The germline CDR1 and CDR2 sequences are WSHSY and SAAADI. This CDR3 contains 12 residues. The data belong to a study of OX40 agonist ivuxolimab in advanced cancers. Study-wide findings and caveats: Relative to CD4+, CD8+ T cells held more expanded clones on average.

This specimen was CD4+ or CD8+ T cells sorted from blood, taken in a trial of the OX40 agonist ivuxolimab. This receptor was identified in an adult with an advanced solid tumor such as melanoma, head and neck, liver or kidney cancer. V and J are TRBV10-2 and TRBJ2-6; D is ambiguous. CDR3 nucleotide sequence: TGCGCCAGCACGTCTGGGGCCAACGTCCTGACTTTC. Its protein is CASTSGANVLTF.